This T cell receptor (beta chain) was sequenced in a study of blood T cell repertoires in COVID-19. As for the study in general: COVID-19 samples, acute and convalescent, were from the United States, Italy and Spain.

In the original workflow: Estimation of nucleated cell counts was performed using reference gene primer amplification. The repertoire was sequenced with immunoSEQ multiplex PCR; TCRdb's copy has only in-frame clones and lacks some. From that table come the V and J calls and clone size; the DNA was used to work out D and trimming. The sample includes around 200,000 clones, around 89% seen only once; the top ten take 1.2%. The clonotype was recovered from a man aged 25 to 40 who had recovered from COVID-19. The sequenced sample consisted of PBMCs or T cells enriched from blood (not recorded which).

The CDR3 region has the DNA TGTGCCAGCAGTTACGGTTCGGGGGCCTACGAGCAGTACTTC. This translates into CASSYGSGAYEQYF. The V call is TRBV6-5, the J call TRBJ2-7, with a weak D call TRBD2 (6 bases). This CDR3 spans 14 amino acids. Per the germline V gene, CDR1 is MNHEY and CDR2 is SVGAGI. V lost 2 bases and J 2 bases, leaving 10 bases between the germline ends.